One and the same sample provided the 26 T cell receptor beta chains below, sequenced in a study of control samples from healthy donors and cancer patients. Clones were read by immunoSEQ multiplex PCR, and TCRdb kept only the in-frame ones, dropping some. The table shows 45,000 to 60,000 clones, with more than 90% occurring only once. Material: PBMCs. Every receptor here comes from a man aged 30 to 39 with colorectal cancer.

The rearrangement joins TRBV30 to TRBJ1-5; D remains unclear. V gave up 2 bases and J gave up 0 bases, with 8 bases separating them. Germline V lookup: CDR1 GTSNPN, CDR2 SVGIG (reference sequence). The CDR3 has 14 residues. The CDR3 here is CAWSSGYSNQPQHF. CDR3 coding DNA: TGTGCCTGGAGTAGTGGCTATAGCAATCAGCCCCAGCATTTT.

The V gene is TRBV5-4, the J gene TRBJ2-3, with D perhaps assigned TRBD1 or TRBD2 (5 bases each). CDR1 SGHNT and CDR2 YYREEE come from the germline V gene (reference sequence). The CDR3 is made up of 16 amino acids. Trimming removed 0 bases at V and 2 bases at J, with 13 bases between. The CDR3 DNA reads as TGTGCCAGCAGCTTGGCCAGGGTGGGAGACACAGATACGCAGTATTTT. Protein product: CASSLARVGDTDTQYF.

This sequence joins TRBV11-2 and TRBJ2-7, with 7 nucleotides matching TRBD1. The CDR3 totals 15 residues. Germline V CDR1 and CDR2: SGHAT, FQNNGV. With V trimmed by 5 bases and J by 2 bases, 9 bases remained unmatched. The CDR3 spells CASSPERQGTYEQYF. The CDR3 DNA follows: TGTGCCAGCAGCCCCGAAAGACAGGGCACCTACGAGCAGTACTTC.

The chain combines TRBV6-5 with TRBJ2-7; D may be TRBD1 (6 bases). This CDR3 contains 13 residues. The germline gives CDR1 MNHEY, CDR2 SVGAGI. V dropped 2 bases and J dropped 5 bases, with 10 bases sitting between them. The chain's CDR3 is CASSYGRGHEQYV. In nucleotides, the CDR3 is TGTGCCAGCAGTTACGGCAGGGGCCACGAGCAGTACGTC.

This clone has a single count. The CDR3 DNA reads as TGTGCCAGCAGCGTAACTTCGTTTGGAGATGGGGTGGGGGAGCTGTTTTTT. This encodes CASSVTSFGDGVGELFF. The J gene is TRBJ2-2, the V gene TRBV9; D gene unclear. V was clipped by 1 base and J by 8 bases, with 21 bases between them. Looked up from germline, CDR1 is SGDLS and CDR2 is YYNGEE. The CDR3 has 17 residues.

V usage is TRBV6-6 and J usage is TRBJ1-2; D is possibly TRBD1 (6 bases). Germline V gene sequence: CDR1 MNHNY, CDR2 SVGAGI (reference sequence). With 3 bases removed from V and 6 bases from J, the gap between germline ends came to 11 bases. The CDR3 has 13 residues. The CDR3 protein is CASSYTGPDGYTF. CDR3 DNA: TGTGCCAGCAGTTATACAGGGCCGGATGGCTACACCTTC.

This chain joins TRBV7-8 and TRBJ1-5; no clear D gene. Germline loops: CDR1 SGHVS, CDR2 FQNEAQ. Trimming cost V 1 base and J 7 bases, with 14 bases left between them. The CDR3 runs to 15 residues. CDR3 loop: CASSLGGIREQPQHF. The CDR3 region has the DNA TGTGCCAGCAGCTTAGGAGGGATAAGGGAGCAGCCCCAGCATTTT.

This clone occurred once. The rearrangement links TRBV11-3 to TRBJ2-1; 9 nucleotides agree with TRBD2. From germline, CDR1 is SGHNT and CDR2 YENEEA. The V gene end was trimmed by 5 bases and the J gene end by 6 bases; junction bases not matched to a gene: 8. This CDR3 has 15 residues. In nucleotides, the CDR3 is TGTGCCAGCAGCGCGGGAGGGGGGGCGTTCAATGAGCAGTTCTTC. It translates to CASSAGGGAFNEQFF.

The chain employs TRBV5-4 and TRBJ2-7; D not certain. Germline V CDR1 and CDR2: SGHNT, YYREEE (reference sequence). Trimming shortened V by 1 base and J by 5 bases, and 10 bases separated the two germline ends. The CDR3 loop spans 13 amino acids. The CDR3 nucleotides are TGTGCCAGCAGCTTGAAGTTGGCCGACGAGCAGTACTTC. This translates into CASSLKLADEQYF.

V and J are TRBV7-2 and TRBJ1-5, with D tentatively TRBD1 (5 bases). The CDR3 sequence is 15 residues long. With 3 bases removed from V and 3 bases from J, the gap between germline ends came to 12 bases. Per germline, CDR1 SGHTA and CDR2 FQGNSA. CDR3 protein: CASSFLAGTNQPQHF. CDR3 DNA sequence: TGTGCCAGCAGCTTTCTTGCAGGGACCAATCAGCCCCAGCATTTT.

The chain combines TRBV11-2 with TRBJ1-1, with D possibly being TRBD1 (5 bases). CDR1 is SGHAT and CDR2 is FQNNGV in the germline V gene. V lost 1 base and J lost 3, with 12 bases in between. The CDR3 is 15 amino acids. DNA for the CDR3: TGTGCCAGCAGCTTAGGGTCAGAGGGGTACACTGAAGCTTTCTTT. Its translation: CASSLGSEGYTEAFF. Together with reference TRBV11-2 and TRBJ1-1, the CDR3 gives the full variable domain: EAGVAQSPRYKIIEKRQSVAFWCNPISGHATLYWYQQILGQGPKLLIQFQNNGVVDDSQLPKDRFSAERLKGVDSTLKIQPAKLEDSAVYLCASSLGSEGYTEAFFGQGTRLTVV.

The CDR3 coding sequence is TGTGCCAGCAGCCAAGGGATTAGCGGGAGCACAGATACGCAGTATTTT. Its translation: CASSQGISGSTDTQYF. This rearrangement joins TRBV4-2 to TRBJ2-3; 7 bases are a match to TRBD2. The CDR3 runs 16 residues. Per germline, CDR1 LGHNA and CDR2 YNFKEQ. J gave up 0 bases and V 1 base, and 4 bases lay outside the gene matches.

This clone appeared a few times. A read error may produce the germline difference seen at one junction end. Different DNA sequences within this sample yield the same CDR3. The chain carries TRBV27 and TRBJ1-1, with D possibly being TRBD1 (6 bases). The CDR3 consists of 14 residues. CDR1 MNHEY and CDR2 SMNVEV come from the germline V gene (reference sequence). The CDR3 DNA sequence: TGCGCCAGCAGTCCAAACCAAAGGACAGCTGAAGCTTTCTTT. This translates into CASSPNQRTAEAFF.

The chain couples TRBV11-2 to TRBJ2-7, with D uncertain. The length of the CDR3 is 14 residues. The germline V gene encodes CDR1 SGHAT and CDR2 FQNNGV. Trimming took off 1 base at V and 4 bases at J, with 11 bases between the two ends. Here the CDR3 DNA reads TGTGCCAGCAGCTTAGTGGGTGCGGAGTACGAGCAGTACTTC. Protein: CASSLVGAEYEQYF.

Comment on this clone: One end of the junction is discordant with germline, which a read error may explain. V and J are TRBV9 and TRBJ1-2, with 9 bases aligning to TRBD1. This CDR3 has 14 residues. The germline gives CDR1 SGDLS, CDR2 YYNGEE. CDR3 DNA sequence: TGTGCCGGCAGCGTCGGGACAGGGAACTATGGCTACACCTTC. It codes for CAGSVGTGNYGYTF.

V is TRBV4-3 and J is TRBJ1-5; D call uncertain. CDR3 length equals 13 residues. Between the trimmed V and J ends, which lost 0 bases and 7 bases, there was a span of 7 bases. Germline CDR1 LGHNA, CDR2 YSLEER. The CDR3 here is CASSQDIGQPQHF. CDR3 nucleotides: TGCGCCAGCAGCCAAGATATCGGACAGCCCCAGCATTTT.

V usage is TRBV12-3 or TRBV12-4 and J usage is TRBJ1-3, with unresolved D. The CDR3 sequence is 13 residues long. With 2 bases removed from V and 6 bases from J, the gap between germline ends came to 8 bases. CDR3 in amino acids: CASSLSPLNTIYF. For the CDR3, the DNA is TGTGCCAGCAGTTTATCTCCCCTAAACACCATATATTTT.

This sequence joins TRBV5-1 and TRBJ2-3, with TRBD1 identical over 7 bases. Losses at the gene ends were 2 bases for V and 1 base for J; bases not matched to a gene: 1. The CDR3 runs to 14 residues. Germline V gives CDR1 SGHRS, CDR2 YFSETQ. CDR3 region: CASSFDRGTDTQYF. The CDR3 nucleotides read TGCGCCAGCAGCTTCGACAGGGGCACAGATACGCAGTATTTT.

CDR3: CASNPSLRVLNYNEQFF. CDR3 sequence (DNA): TGTGCCAGCAACCCCTCCCTCAGGGTATTAAACTACAATGAGCAGTTCTTC. J is TRBJ2-1 and V is TRBV6-2 or TRBV6-3, with D possibly TRBD1 on 5 matching bases. The CDR3 is made up of 17 amino acids. Germline V gene lookup returns CDR1 MNHEY and CDR2 SVGEGT. V was trimmed by 7 bases and J by 3 bases, leaving 22 bases between them.

The chain combines TRBV6-4 with TRBJ2-1; TRBD1 matches 9 bases. Germline trimming cut 3 bases from V and 9 bases from J; bases unmatched to any gene: 9. This CDR3 has 15 residues. From germline, CDR1 is MRHNA and CDR2 SNTAGT. The CDR3 loop reads CASSERQGEGGEQFF. The DNA for the CDR3 is TGTGCCAGCAGTGAGAGACAGGGGGAAGGCGGTGAGCAGTTCTTC.

The chain links TRBV10-3 to TRBJ1-3; D not certain. The CDR3 covers 14 residues. V lost 8 bases, J lost 2 bases, and 13 bases lay in between. Germline CDR1 reads ENHRY; CDR2 reads SYGVKD. CDR3 nucleotide sequence: TGTGCCATCCGACAAGGAGGCGCTGGAAACACCATATATTTT. Protein product: CAIRQGGAGNTIYF.

This clone turned up a few times. The CDR3 sequence is CASSLDFSGTDTQYF. CDR3 sequence (DNA): TGTGCCAGCAGCTTGGACTTCTCGGGGACAGATACGCAGTATTTT. V usage is TRBV7-2 and J usage is TRBJ2-3, with a weak D call TRBD2 (5 bases). V was cut by 3 bases and J by 3 bases, with 13 bases left in between. This CDR3 contains 15 residues. Germline loops: CDR1 SGHTA, CDR2 FQGNSA.

The chain recombines TRBV18 with TRBJ2-1, with TRBD2 identical over 10 bases. Trimming took 3 bases from V and 5 from J; bases not matched to a gene: 1. CDR3 length equals 14 residues. Germline-derived CDR1 and CDR2 are KGHSH and LQKENI. The CDR3 here is CASSPLAGDNEQFF. Here the CDR3 DNA reads TGTGCCAGCTCACCGCTAGCGGGGGACAATGAGCAGTTCTTC.

The rearrangement joins TRBV10-3 to TRBJ1-1; unclear D gene. The germline gives CDR1 ENHRY, CDR2 SYGVKD. The V end lost 6 bases, the J end lost 4 bases, and 6 bases lay between the germline ends. CDR3 length: 11 amino acids. CDR3 bases: TGTGCCATCAGGGAGGGCACTGAAGCTTTCTTT. Translating gives CAIREGTEAFF.

The genes are TRBV30 and TRBJ1-1; D may be TRBD1 (5 bases). V dropped 0 bases and J dropped 4 bases, with 9 bases sitting between them. The CDR3 has 13 residues. Germline CDR1 GTSNPN, CDR2 SVGIG (reference sequence). Here the CDR3 DNA reads TGTGCCTGGAGTGTACAGGAAACCACTGAAGCTTTCTTT. Translated, it gives CAWSVQETTEAFF.

This clone appeared once. This sequence joins TRBV9 and TRBJ2-2, with D maybe TRBD2 (5 bases). The CDR3 consists of 16 residues. V lost 0 bases and J lost 3, with 12 bases in between. Germline loops: CDR1 SGDLS, CDR2 YYNGEE. The CDR3 sequence: CASSVEGAWDTGELFF. CDR3 coding DNA: TGTGCCAGCAGCGTAGAGGGAGCGTGGGACACCGGGGAGCTGTTTTTT.